This T cell receptor beta chain was found in a study of PD-1 blockade in mismatch repair-deficient tumors. As for the study in general: Patients had approximately 12 mismatch repair-deficient cancer types, all previously treated and progressing.

This table comes from immunoSEQ multiplex PCR, and its TCRdb copy is limited to in-frame clones, with some not included. This sample has 70,000 to 90,000 clones, with 70% to 90% found just once. Every patient had mismatch repair deficiency by PCR or immunohistochemistry. TCR sequencing covered a few patients who responded to pembrolizumab. General study points: Rapid post-treatment expansion, then contraction, generally preceding radiologic response, marked tumor-resident clones.

The CDR3 runs to 16 residues. Germline CDR1 and CDR2: MNHEY and SMNVEV (reference sequence). The V and J ends lost 5 bases and 0 bases respectively, with 16 bases between them. As concerns this clone: Its antigen is currently unknown.

The sample was peripheral blood, taken 44 weeks after starting pembrolizumab. The clonotype comes from an adult with mismatch repair-deficient cancer. The chain uses TRBV27 and TRBJ1-1, with D perhaps matching TRBD1 (6 bases). Here the CDR3 DNA reads TGTGCCAGCAGTCTTACAGGGCGAGAGGTGAACACTGAAGCTTTCTTT. This sequence encodes CASSLTGREVNTEAFF.